The rows below give T cell receptor beta chains drawn from one sample of a study of blood T cell repertoires in COVID-19. The table came from immunoSEQ multiplex PCR; TCRdb's copy has only in-frame clones and leaves some out. The table shows 190,000 or so clones, with about 85% occurring only once. Sequenced sample: peripheral blood. These receptor sequences come from a woman of 80 years or more with acute or convalescent COVID-19. The CDR3 runs from the conserved cysteine through the conserved F or W. The D gene is left open where the match is weak. A clone size is listed for some rows: how often the clone was seen (once, few, many), or a class if it is expanded.

V gene: TRBV5-1; D gene: TRBD2; clone size: -; J gene: TRBJ2-7; CDR3 DNA: TGCGCCAGCAGCTCGGGACTAGCGGGCTACGAGCAGTACTTC; CDR3 protein: CASSSGLAGYEQYF
V gene: TRBV7-9; D gene: -; clone size: -; J gene: TRBJ1-1; CDR3 DNA: TGTGCCAGCACCGTACAGGGCTTTAACACTGAAGCTTTCTTT; CDR3 protein: CASTVQGFNTEAFF
V gene: TRBV7-2; D gene: -; clone size: -; J gene: TRBJ1-5; CDR3 DNA: TGTGCCAGCAGCTACTCGGGGGATAATCAGCCCCAGCATTTT; CDR3 protein: CASSYSGDNQPQHF
V gene: TRBV24-1; D gene: -; clone size: -; J gene: TRBJ2-1; CDR3 DNA: TGTGTCTGCCCCCGGGATCGCGCCTACAATGAGCAGTTCTTC; CDR3 protein: CVCPRDRAYNEQFF
V gene: TRBV18; D gene: TRBD1; clone size: -; J gene: TRBJ1-2; CDR3 DNA: TGTGCCAGCTCACCAGCCATTGACAGGGCCCTCACCTTC; CDR3 protein: CASSPAIDRALTF
V gene: TRBV5-6; D gene: -; clone size: -; J gene: TRBJ1-6; CDR3 DNA: TGTGCCAGCAGCTCGAGCCTCAATTCACCCCTCCACTTT; CDR3 protein: CASSSSLNSPLHF
V gene: TRBV20-1; D gene: TRBD2; clone size: -; J gene: TRBJ2-1; CDR3 DNA: TGCAGTGCTAGTAGACTAGGGAGGGGCCGCTACAATGAGCAGTTCTTC; CDR3 protein: CSASRLGRGRYNEQFF
V gene: TRBV6-6; D gene: TRBD1; clone size: -; J gene: TRBJ2-7; CDR3 DNA: TGTGCCAGCAGTTACGGACAGGGGCCCTACGAGCAGTACTTC; CDR3 protein: CASSYGQGPYEQYF
V gene: TRBV10-3; D gene: TRBD1; clone size: once; J gene: TRBJ2-2; CDR3 DNA: TGTGCCATCAGTGCACAGGGGATCGGGGAGCTGTTTTTT; CDR3 protein: CAISAQGIGELFF
V gene: TRBV19; D gene: -; clone size: -; J gene: TRBJ2-6; CDR3 DNA: TGTGCCAGTAGTGGGGGCCGCCGAAAGTCTGGGGCCAACGTCCTGACTTTC; CDR3 protein: CASSGGRRKSGANVLTF
V gene: TRBV21-1; D gene: -; clone size: -; J gene: TRBJ1-6; CDR3 DNA: TGTGCCAGCAGCAAAGCCGCCGGGGACAGTAATTCACCCCTCCACTTT; CDR3 protein: CASSKAAGDSNSPLHF
V gene: TRBV5-1; D gene: TRBD1; clone size: -; J gene: TRBJ2-3; CDR3 DNA: TGCGCCACGTCAGGGGGTTTTCCAGATACGCAGTATTTT; CDR3 protein: CATSGGFPDTQYF
V gene: TRBV7-9; D gene: -; clone size: -; J gene: TRBJ1-1; CDR3 DNA: TGTGCCAGCAGCAGCTATACAGGGAACACTGAAGCTTTCTTT; CDR3 protein: CASSSYTGNTEAFF
V gene: TRBV5-1; D gene: -; clone size: -; J gene: TRBJ2-6; CDR3 DNA: TGCGCCAGCAGCTTGCTAACCTCTGGGGCCAACGTCCTGACTTTC; CDR3 protein: CASSLLTSGANVLTF
V gene: TRBV7-9; D gene: TRBD1; clone size: -; J gene: TRBJ2-7; CDR3 DNA: TGTGCCAGCAGCGTTGACAGGGGGCATCACGAGCAGTACTTC; CDR3 protein: CASSVDRGHHEQYF
V gene: TRBV5-1; D gene: -; clone size: -; J gene: TRBJ2-3; CDR3 DNA: TGCGCCAGCAGCTGGAGTGGGGGGACCGATACGCAGTATTTT; CDR3 protein: CASSWSGGTDTQYF
V gene: TRBV6-5; D gene: -; clone size: -; J gene: TRBJ2-2; CDR3 DNA: TGTGCCAGCACCCAGGGGCCAAACACCGGGGAGCTGTTTTTT; CDR3 protein: CASTQGPNTGELFF
V gene: TRBV3-1/TRBV3-2; D gene: -; clone size: -; J gene: TRBJ1-5; CDR3 DNA: TGTGCCAGCAGCCAAGACCCGAATCAGCCCCAGCATTTT; CDR3 protein: CASSQDPNQPQHF
V gene: TRBV6-1; D gene: TRBD2; clone size: once; J gene: TRBJ2-1; CDR3 DNA: TGTGCCAGCAGTGAAGCTAGCGGACTAGGTTACAATGAGCAGTTCTTC; CDR3 protein: CASSEASGLGYNEQFF
V gene: TRBV24-1; D gene: TRBD1; clone size: -; J gene: TRBJ2-3; CDR3 DNA: TGTGCCACCAGTAAAACCCGGACAGGGAACACAGATACGCAGTATTTT; CDR3 protein: CATSKTRTGNTDTQYF
V gene: TRBV9; D gene: -; clone size: -; J gene: TRBJ2-7; CDR3 DNA: TGTGCCAGCAGCGTAGCTGACACTTCTACCTACGAGCAGTACTTC; CDR3 protein: CASSVADTSTYEQYF
V gene: TRBV2; D gene: -; clone size: -; J gene: TRBJ1-3; CDR3 DNA: TGTGCCAGCAGTTTCAGGGGCTCTGGAAACACCATATATTTT; CDR3 protein: CASSFRGSGNTIYF
V gene: TRBV5-4; D gene: -; clone size: few; J gene: TRBJ2-7; CDR3 DNA: TGTGCCAGCAGCTTTTTTCAGGGACTTAAGCAGTACTTC; CDR3 protein: CASSFFQGLKQYF
V gene: TRBV27; D gene: -; clone size: -; J gene: TRBJ1-4; CDR3 DNA: TGTGCCAGCAAACCCGGGACATCAACTAATGAAAAACTGTTTTTT; CDR3 protein: CASKPGTSTNEKLFF
V gene: TRBV19; D gene: -; clone size: -; J gene: TRBJ2-7; CDR3 DNA: TGTGCCAGTAGTATCTCCGGGACACCTTACTACGAGCAGTACTTC; CDR3 protein: CASSISGTPYYEQYF
V gene: TRBV9; D gene: -; clone size: -; J gene: TRBJ1-6; CDR3 DNA: TGTGCCAGCAGCGTAGCACTGAATTCACCCCTCCACTTT; CDR3 protein: CASSVALNSPLHF
V gene: TRBV3-1/TRBV3-2; D gene: -; clone size: -; J gene: TRBJ1-2; CDR3 DNA: TGTGCCAGCAGCCAAGATTCAACGAGAGGAGGCTACACCTTC; CDR3 protein: CASSQDSTRGGYTF
V gene: TRBV5-4; D gene: TRBD1; clone size: -; J gene: TRBJ1-2; CDR3 DNA: TGTGCCAGCAGCTTCACAGGGGGCTGGGGCTACACCTTC; CDR3 protein: CASSFTGGWGYTF
V gene: TRBV6-5; D gene: -; clone size: once; J gene: TRBJ1-1; CDR3 DNA: TGTGCCAGCAGTCCACAGGGAAACACTGAAGCTTTCTTT; CDR3 protein: CASSPQGNTEAFF
V gene: TRBV6-5; D gene: -; clone size: once; J gene: TRBJ1-2; CDR3 DNA: TGTGCCAGCAGTTACCACAACGACTATGGCTACACCTTC; CDR3 protein: CASSYHNDYGYTF